This TCR beta chain emerged from a study of blood T cell repertoires in COVID-19 (TCRdb year 2020). For context, the study as a whole: Collaborator samples came from the United States, Italy and Spain and covered acute and convalescent phases of COVID-19. The material from the prospective study consisted of cDNA or gDNA derived from T cells, B-cell-depleted T cells, or PBMCs. The dataset comprised deeply sampled blood TCRbeta repertoires from subjects exposed to, actively infected with, or recovered from COVID-19. The repertoires were made available in a free public database intended to serve as a resource for research on the immune response to SARS-CoV-2. The samples were drawn from the first 160 participants of the ongoing ImmuneRACE study and from 950 to 1,500 subjects provided by 6 global collaborators. Nearly every sample came with metadata listing a de-identified subject ID, COVID-19 status, age in years and sex. Where available, HLA class I and class II types were taken from metadata supplied by the sample provider and were not determined by assay-based typing. Overall results and qualifications from the work: Clinical and demographic metadata were provided uncurated, with the amount varying by source and participant.

At one collaborating source in Seattle, patients were enrolled during active infection and were followed longitudinally through the course of disease. The collaborating institutions used their own protocols to collect whole blood in K2EDTA tubes. For TCRbeta analysis, collaborators shipped samples in one of three forms: frozen whole blood, isolated PBMCs, or DNA extracted from either of those sample types. V gives up 3 bases and J gives up 3 bases, and the segment between their germline ends measures 11 bases. The CDR3 contains 14 residues, cysteine and phenylalanine counted. The entry retains the CDR3 DNA only, 42 bases that are in frame from base 1. As encoded in the germline V gene, CDR1 is KGHSH while CDR2 is LQKENI. In regard to this clone: The antigen it binds to is not known. Per-nucleotide qualities are absent, and no much larger clonotype sits a single base away.

The immunoSEQ Assay, a bias-controlled multiplex PCR, was used to amplify TCRbeta CDR3 regions from genomic DNA. As for the authors' bioinformatics: Nucleated cell counts per sample were estimated from amplification of reference gene primers within the assay. To quantify the absolute abundance of each unique TCRbeta CDR3 rearrangement, sequence reads were collapsed and filtered. For each sample, productive Simpson clonality was calculated as the square root of Simpson's diversity index over productive rearrangements. TCRdb obtained this table from immuneACCESS and retained in-frame rearrangements with V and J assigned. These tables miss some clones; where compared with another copy, unresolved V genes account for less than half of the shortfall, and the remainder is unexplained. The DNA gave D and trimming, while V, J and clone size come from that table. The sample has about 370,000 clones on record, around 87% of them singletons. About 9.4% of the sample is in the top ten clones.

The chain is assembled from TRBV18 and TRBJ1-1; the D gene is unclear. This receptor was taken from a woman under 40 with COVID-19, enrolled during active disease. The specimen was peripheral blood. DNA sequence: TGTGCCAGCTCACCCCAGAAGAGCGACACTGAAGCTTTCTTT. It translates to CASSPQKSDTEAFF.